Listed here are 28 T cell receptor beta chains from one sample, sequenced in a study of CD8 T cells in ankylosing spondylitis. Each CDR3 protein is one row after TCRdb ran MiXCR on the 5' RACE reads. The table lists about 310,000 distinct CDR3 sequences, 20% to 25% of them singletons, with roughly 4% in the top ten. Sequencing input: blood, either unsorted or a sorted T cell fraction (not recorded which). All receptors come from a female donor with ankylosing spondylitis or in good health (not recorded which).

This clonotype was recorded many times. The chain is built from TRBV6-5 and TRBJ1-1; the D is unclear. Germline CDR1 and CDR2: MNHEY and SVGAGI. This CDR3 contains 14 residues. V was trimmed by 0 bases and J by 4 bases, leaving 9 bases between them. The CDR3 reads CASSYSRSRTEAFF. In DNA, the CDR3 is TGTGCCAGCAGTTACTCGCGGTCCCGCACTGAAGCTTTCTTT.

The chain is built from TRBV5-1 and TRBJ1-2, with D uncertain. CDR1 and CDR2 from the germline V gene are SGHRS and YFSETQ. CDR3 length: 13 residues. V was cut by 0 bases and J by 6 bases, with 9 bases left in between. This CDR3 reads CASSLELSNGYTF. The CDR3 coding sequence is TGCGCCAGCAGCTTGGAGCTTTCAAATGGCTACACCTTC.

This clonotype was recorded a few times. This chain connects TRBV15 to TRBJ2-1, with D perhaps given as TRBD1 or TRBD2 (6 bases each). V was shortened by 0 bases and J by 7 bases, with 10 bases between the two germline ends. The CDR3 contains 14 residues. The V gene's germline CDR1 is LNHNV and CDR2 YYDKDF (reference sequence). The CDR3 region has the DNA TGTGCCACCAGCAGAGATTTAGGGGGGAATGAGCAGTTCTTC. The encoded protein is CATSRDLGGNEQFF.

This clonotype has ten or more counts. This rearrangement joins TRBV20-1 to TRBJ2-3; possibly TRBD2 for D (6 bases). Germline CDR1 is DFQATT and CDR2 is SNEGSKA (reference sequence). The CDR3 loop spans 14 amino acids. The V end was cut by 2 bases, the J end by 8 bases, with 17 bases between. The DNA for the CDR3 is TGCAGTGCTAGATCCCTAACCCGGGGGAGTACGCAGTATTTT. It specifies CSARSLTRGSTQYF.

This clonotype has just a few counts. The chain combines TRBV2 with TRBJ2-7, with 10 bases that match TRBD2. The trim removed 5 bases at V and 9 bases at J, leaving 10 bases unmatched. The CDR3 consists of 14 residues. Per germline, CDR1 SNHLY and CDR2 FYNNEI. CDR3 protein: CASSPASGRDVQYF. The CDR3 DNA reads as TGTGCCAGCAGTCCAGCTAGCGGGAGAGACGTGCAGTACTTC.

This chain joins TRBV5-4 and TRBJ2-2, with D possibly matching TRBD1 (6 bases). Germline V gives CDR1 SGHNT, CDR2 YYREEE (reference sequence). Trimming cost V 5 bases and J 6 bases, with 14 bases left between them. The CDR3 sequence is 14 residues long. CDR3 DNA: TGTGCCAGCAGTTCGATCAGGGGTGCCGGGGAGCTGTTTTTT. Encoded protein: CASSSIRGAGELFF.

V is TRBV6-1 and J is TRBJ2-3; the D gene is possibly TRBD2 (5 bases). The ends were cut back, 5 bases at V and 0 bases at J, with 12 bases in the middle. Germline V gene sequence: CDR1 MNHNS, CDR2 SASEGT. The CDR3 has 15 amino acids. The CDR3 DNA follows: TGTGCCAGCAGTCCGACCGGGGATAGCACAGATACGCAGTATTTT. It encodes CASSPTGDSTDTQYF.

This clonotype appeared many times. This sequence joins TRBV4-3 and TRBJ2-2; 14 bases map to TRBD2. This CDR3 region has 16 residues. Looked up from germline, CDR1 is LGHNA and CDR2 is YSLEER. The ends lost 9 bases at V and 4 bases at J; junction bases unmatched: 7. The CDR3 DNA reads TGCGCCAGGAAGACTAGCGGGAGGGATGTCACCGGGGAGCTGTTTTTT. Translating it yields CARKTSGRDVTGELFF.

The V gene is TRBV20-1, the J gene TRBJ1-2; possible D gene TRBD1, 6 bases. CDR1 and CDR2 (germline): DFQATT, SNEGSKA (reference sequence). V shed 3 bases and J shed 2 bases, with 10 bases lying between them. The CDR3 totals 13 residues. Here the CDR3 reads CSARDRTNYGYTF. For the CDR3, the DNA is TGCAGTGCTAGGGACAGAACCAACTATGGCTACACCTTC.

This CDR3 reads CASSERTGGGETQYF. CDR3 sequence (DNA): TGTGCCAGCAGCGAGAGGACAGGGGGGGGAGAGACCCAGTACTTC. The chain joins TRBV9 to TRBJ2-5; 10 bases fit TRBD1. Germline V gene sequence: CDR1 SGDLS, CDR2 YYNGEE. V shed 3 bases and J 4 bases; nucleotides not matched to a gene: 6. The CDR3 sequence is 15 residues long.

V is TRBV12-5 and J is TRBJ2-1, with 11 bases aligning to TRBD2. The CDR3 contains 18 residues. With 4 bases clipped from V and 0 bases from J, the junction kept 8 bases outside the gene matches. The germline gives CDR1 LGHNT, CDR2 FRNRAP. CDR3 amino acids: CASGSPTSGDSSYNEQFF. The CDR3 nucleotides are TGTGCTAGTGGTTCCCCGACTAGCGGGGATAGCTCCTACAATGAGCAGTTCTTC.

This clonotype was found a few times. The chain has TRBV5-1 and TRBJ2-1, with a weak D call TRBD2 (5 bases). The length of the CDR3 is 15 residues. The V gene's germline CDR1 is SGHRS and CDR2 YFSETQ. The V end lost 5 bases, the J end lost 7 bases, and 19 bases lay between the germline ends. As DNA, the CDR3 is TGCGCCAGCAGAACCGGGGAGACAATAAGGAATGAGCAGTTCTTC. Amino acids: CASRTGETIRNEQFF.

In this sample, this clonotype turned up many times. The gene calls are TRBV6-2 or TRBV6-3 and TRBJ2-2, with 11 bases lining up with TRBD2. Germline CDR1 and CDR2: MNHEY and SVGEGT. The CDR3 is 17 amino acids. V lost 4 bases to trimming and J lost 5 bases; unmatched junction nucleotides: 9. CDR3 bases: TGTGCCAGCAGTTTCCTAGCGGGAGGCCCACGAACCGGGGAGCTGTTTTTT. Translated: CASSFLAGGPRTGELFF.

This clonotype was recorded a few times. The chain carries TRBV5-5 and TRBJ1-1; weak D call: TRBD1 (5 bases). Germline lookup yields CDR1 SGHKS and CDR2 YYEKEE (reference sequence). V gave up 4 bases and J gave up 5 bases, with 15 bases separating them. The CDR3 has 14 amino acids. The CDR3 DNA reads as TGTGCCAGCAGCCAAAACATGGCAGGGACTGAAGCTTTCTTT. As protein: CASSQNMAGTEAFF.

The chain links TRBV12-3 or TRBV12-4 to TRBJ1-1; no definite D call. V was trimmed by 4 bases and J by 0 bases, leaving 9 bases between them. CDR3 length: 14 residues. Here the CDR3 reads CASSYGVLNTEAFF. The CDR3 coding sequence is TGTGCCAGCAGTTACGGGGTTTTGAACACTGAAGCTTTCTTT.

This sequence joins TRBV15 and TRBJ2-5; the D gene is possibly TRBD2 (6 bases). V was clipped by 1 base and J by 5 bases, with 11 bases between them. Germline V lookup: CDR1 LNHNV, CDR2 YYDKDF (reference sequence). The CDR3 has 14 amino acids. The DNA for the CDR3 is TGTGCCACCAGCAGAGTTGGGGGAGGTGAGACCCAGTACTTC. Its protein product is CATSRVGGGETQYF.

The chain links TRBV21-1 to TRBJ2-1; the tabulated D call, TRBD2, remains unverified against the DNA. TRBV21-1 is tagged as a pseudogene. The CDR3 runs 18 residues. The CDR3 here is CASSTQDWPLGVHNEQFF. DNA of the CDR3: TGTGCCAGCAGCACGCAGGACTGGCCCCTAGGGGTTCACAATGAGCAGTTCTTC.

The V gene is TRBV12-3 or TRBV12-4, the J gene TRBJ2-1; perhaps TRBD2 as D (7 bases). The CDR3 has 14 residues. V lost 0 bases and J 9 bases, leaving 12 bases between the germline ends. The CDR3 DNA is TGTGCCAGCAGTTTAGCGCGGGGGCTGGGTGAGCAGTTCTTC. Translated: CASSLARGLGEQFF.

V and J are TRBV12-3 or TRBV12-4 and TRBJ2-7; D might be TRBD2 (6 bases). V was pared by 5 bases and J by 6 bases, with 17 bases between. The CDR3 is made up of 14 amino acids. CDR3 coding DNA: TGTGCCAGCAGTCGCCGGGCGGGGCGCGGCGAGCAGTACTTC. It translates to CASSRRAGRGEQYF.

The sample holds a few counts of this clonotype. The chain has TRBV20-1 and TRBJ2-4, with D tentatively TRBD2 (6 bases). The germline CDR1 and CDR2 sequences are DFQATT and SNEGSKA (reference sequence). The CDR3 is 14 amino acids. V lost 0 bases to trimming and J lost 11 bases, with 17 bases between them. The CDR3 nucleotides read TGCAGTGCTAGAGATCGAGCGGGCGGGCTTTTTCAGTACTTC. This codes for CSARDRAGGLFQYF.

This clonotype was counted only a few times. CDR3 in amino acids: CSAPTSGVWETQYF. DNA for the CDR3: TGCAGTGCTCCGACTAGCGGGGTTTGGGAGACCCAGTACTTC. V and J are TRBV20-1 and TRBJ2-5, with 11 bases that match TRBD2. The CDR3 loop spans 14 amino acids. V lost 5 bases and J lost 5; bases outside the gene matches: 7. Per germline, CDR1 DFQATT and CDR2 SNEGSKA (reference sequence).

This chain joins TRBV5-1 and TRBJ2-1; 9 bases align to TRBD2. The CDR3 is 16 amino acids. Trimming removed 0 bases from V and 5 bases from J; junction bases left unmatched: 6. Germline assignment: CDR1 SGHRS and CDR2 YFSETQ. In nucleotides, the CDR3 is TGCGCCAGCAGCTTGGTAGCGGGAGCGTCCAACAATGAGCAGTTCTTC. The encoded protein is CASSLVAGASNNEQFF.

The V call is TRBV20-1, the J call TRBJ1-6, with TRBD1 identical over 7 bases. The germline V gene has CDR1 DFQATT and CDR2 SNEGSKA (reference sequence). Trimming at V came to 7 bases and at J to 8 bases, leaving 8 bases not matched to a gene. The CDR3 contains 13 residues. The CDR3 region has the DNA TGCAGTGTCCTCCGGGACAGAGATTCACCCCTCCACTTT. Its translation is CSVLRDRDSPLHF.

The chain links TRBV19 to TRBJ1-1; TRBD1 is a possible D gene (6 bases). The CDR3 spans 13 residues. Germline lookup yields CDR1 LNHDA and CDR2 SQIVND (reference sequence). Trimming pared 3 bases from V and 6 bases from J, leaving 11 bases between. CDR3 DNA: TGTGCCAGTAGTATCCGACAGGACCCTGAAGCTTTCTTT. This gives the protein CASSIRQDPEAFF.

This clonotype has more than one count but fewer than ten. The V and J genes are TRBV5-6 and TRBJ1-5, with D perhaps matching TRBD1 (6 bases). Trimming took 4 bases from V and 4 from J, leaving 12 bases between them. The CDR3 extends over 14 amino acids. CDR1 is SGHDT and CDR2 is YYEEEE in the germline V gene. CDR3 in DNA: TGTGCCAGCAGCCCCAGGGGTGCGAATCAGCCCCAGCATTTT. Amino acid sequence: CASSPRGANQPQHF.

The rearrangement uses TRBV11-2 and TRBJ2-7; unclear D gene. From germline, CDR1 is SGHAT and CDR2 FQNNGV. Trimming left V 4 bases short and J 2 bases short, with 24 bases between. This CDR3 spans 18 amino acids. CDR3 residues: CASSSPRSGRIPTYEQYF. Written as DNA, the CDR3 is TGTGCCAGCAGCTCCCCCAGATCCGGGCGGATTCCCACCTACGAGCAGTACTTC.

The chain joins TRBV14 to TRBJ2-5; 9 nucleotides align to TRBD2. V lost 1 base, J lost 3 bases, and 3 bases stayed unmatched. Germline lookup yields CDR1 SGHDN and CDR2 FVKESK. The CDR3 consists of 15 residues. The CDR3 coding sequence is TGTGCCAGCAGCCAAGGAGGCGGGAGGGAAGAGACCCAGTACTTC. Its protein product is CASSQGGGREETQYF.

This clonotype came up many times. The V gene is TRBV25-1, the J gene TRBJ2-5; TRBD2 is a possible D gene (5 bases). Trimming shortened V by 4 bases and J by 2 bases, and 8 bases separated the two germline ends. The CDR3 totals 13 residues. Germline CDR1 MGHDK, CDR2 SYGVNS. The CDR3 region is CASSGTSQETQYF. The CDR3 DNA reads TGTGCCAGCAGTGGGACTTCACAAGAGACCCAGTACTTC.